The source of this T cell receptor beta chain is a study of cytomegalovirus exposure and HLA in healthy donors. Study information: Out of 150 million to 200 million T cells, an earlier analysis found fewer than 140 million unique TCR beta sequences in total.

The ends were cut back, 5 bases at V and 7 bases at J, with 11 bases in the middle. Germline CDR1 reads SGHVS; CDR2 reads FNYEAQ. This CDR3 has 13 residues. Findings and caveats of the study: The study flagged around 150 TCR beta chains as cytomegalovirus-associated.

Nominal health characterized the donors when sampled, though unrecorded immune exposures were likely. Amplification used 60 Vbeta primers and 13 Jbeta primers. Generated by immunoSEQ multiplex PCR, the TCRdb table keeps only in-frame clones and is missing some. The table includes 150,000 or so clones, 70% to 90% detected once. In its sample, this clone was seen a few times. Antigen unknown. The J gene is TRBJ1-4, the V gene TRBV7-6; D is unresolved. The sequence derives from a woman aged 18-29 years in good health and CMV-seronegative. Input material: PBMCs. The CDR3: CASSPGSIEKLFF. For the CDR3, the DNA is TGTGCCAGCAGCCCGGGTTCGATTGAAAAACTGTTTTTT. The variable domain in full, with the rest retrieved from reference TRBV7-6 and TRBJ1-4, is GAGVSQSPRYKVTKRGQDVALRCDPISGHVSLYWYRQALGQGPEFLTYFNYEAQQDKSGLPNDRFSAERPEGSISTLTIQRTEQRDSAMYRCASSPGSIEKLFFGSGTQLSVL.